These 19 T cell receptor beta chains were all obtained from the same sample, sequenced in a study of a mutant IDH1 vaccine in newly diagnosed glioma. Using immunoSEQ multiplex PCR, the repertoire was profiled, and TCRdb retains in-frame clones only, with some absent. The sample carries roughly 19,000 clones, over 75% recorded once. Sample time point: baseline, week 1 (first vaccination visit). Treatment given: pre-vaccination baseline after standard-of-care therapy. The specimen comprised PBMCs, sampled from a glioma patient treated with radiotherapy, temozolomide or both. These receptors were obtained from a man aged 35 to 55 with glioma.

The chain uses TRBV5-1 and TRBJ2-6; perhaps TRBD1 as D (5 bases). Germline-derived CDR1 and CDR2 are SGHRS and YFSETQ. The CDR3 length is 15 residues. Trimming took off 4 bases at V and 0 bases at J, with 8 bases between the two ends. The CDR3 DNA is TGCGCCAGCAGCCCCAGGGTCTCTGGGGCCAACGTCCTGACTTTC. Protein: CASSPRVSGANVLTF.

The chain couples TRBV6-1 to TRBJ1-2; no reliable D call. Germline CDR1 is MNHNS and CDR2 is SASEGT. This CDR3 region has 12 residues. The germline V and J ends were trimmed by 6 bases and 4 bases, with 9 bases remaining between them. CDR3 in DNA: TGTGCCAGCAGAAGGACCGTCTATGGCTACACCTTC. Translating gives CASRRTVYGYTF.

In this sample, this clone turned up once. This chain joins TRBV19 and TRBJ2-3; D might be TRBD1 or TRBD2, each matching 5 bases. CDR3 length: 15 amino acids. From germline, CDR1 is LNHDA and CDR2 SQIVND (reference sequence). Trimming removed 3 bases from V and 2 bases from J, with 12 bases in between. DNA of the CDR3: TGTGCCAGTAGTATGGAGGCAGGGTACACAGATACGCAGTATTTT. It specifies CASSMEAGYTDTQYF.

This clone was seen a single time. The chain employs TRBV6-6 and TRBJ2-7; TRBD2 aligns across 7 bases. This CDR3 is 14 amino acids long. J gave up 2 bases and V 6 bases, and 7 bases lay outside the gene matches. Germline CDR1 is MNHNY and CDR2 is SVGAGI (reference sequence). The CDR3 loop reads CASRGGTQPYEQYF. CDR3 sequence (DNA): TGTGCCAGCAGGGGAGGGACCCAACCCTACGAGCAGTACTTC.

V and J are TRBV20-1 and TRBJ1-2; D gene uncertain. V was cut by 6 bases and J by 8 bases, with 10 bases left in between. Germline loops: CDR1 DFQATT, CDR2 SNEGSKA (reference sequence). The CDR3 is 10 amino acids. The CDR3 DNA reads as TGCAGTGCATCGACGAGCGGCTACACCTTC. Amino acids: CSASTSGYTF.

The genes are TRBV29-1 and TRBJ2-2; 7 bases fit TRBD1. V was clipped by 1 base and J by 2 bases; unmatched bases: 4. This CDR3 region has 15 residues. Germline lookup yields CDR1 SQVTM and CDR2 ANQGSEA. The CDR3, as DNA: TGCAGCGTTGAAGCGGGGACAGCTAACACCGGGGAGCTGTTTTTT. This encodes CSVEAGTANTGELFF.

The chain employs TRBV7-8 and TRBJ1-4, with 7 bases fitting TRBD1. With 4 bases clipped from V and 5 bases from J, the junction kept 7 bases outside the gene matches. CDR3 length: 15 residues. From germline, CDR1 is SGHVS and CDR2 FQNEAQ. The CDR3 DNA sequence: TGTGCCAGCAGCTCAACCGGGACAGTGAATGAAAAACTGTTTTTT. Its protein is CASSSTGTVNEKLFF.

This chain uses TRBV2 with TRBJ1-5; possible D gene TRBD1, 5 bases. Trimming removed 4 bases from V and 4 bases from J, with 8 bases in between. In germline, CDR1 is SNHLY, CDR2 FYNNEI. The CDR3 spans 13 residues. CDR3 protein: CASSGWGNQPQHF. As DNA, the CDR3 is TGTGCCAGCAGTGGATGGGGGAATCAGCCCCAGCATTTT.

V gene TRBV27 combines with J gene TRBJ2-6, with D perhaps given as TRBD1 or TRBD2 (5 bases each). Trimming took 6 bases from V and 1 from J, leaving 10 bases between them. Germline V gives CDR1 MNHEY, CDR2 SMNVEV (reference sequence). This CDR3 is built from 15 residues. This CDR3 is CASRSGTSGANVLTF. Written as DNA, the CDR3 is TGTGCCAGCAGGAGTGGGACGTCTGGGGCCAACGTCCTGACTTTC.

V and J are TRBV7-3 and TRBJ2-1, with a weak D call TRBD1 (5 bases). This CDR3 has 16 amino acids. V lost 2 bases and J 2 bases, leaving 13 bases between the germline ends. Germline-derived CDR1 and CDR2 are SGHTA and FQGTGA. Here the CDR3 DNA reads TGTGCCAGCAGCTTAGAAGTAGCAGGGCCCTACAATGAGCAGTTCTTC. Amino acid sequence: CASSLEVAGPYNEQFF.

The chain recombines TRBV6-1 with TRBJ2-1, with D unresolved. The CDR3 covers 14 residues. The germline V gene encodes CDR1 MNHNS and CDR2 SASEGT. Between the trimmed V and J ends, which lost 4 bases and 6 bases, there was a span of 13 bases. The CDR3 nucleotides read TGTGCCAGCAGTGTGGATCCTCCCTTCAATGAGCAGTTCTTC. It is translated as CASSVDPPFNEQFF.

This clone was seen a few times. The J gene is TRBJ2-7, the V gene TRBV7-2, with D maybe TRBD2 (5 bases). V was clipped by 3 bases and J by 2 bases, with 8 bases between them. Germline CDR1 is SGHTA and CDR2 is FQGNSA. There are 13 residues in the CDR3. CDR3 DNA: TGTGCCAGCAGCTTTGAGGGTACCTACGAGCAGTACTTC. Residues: CASSFEGTYEQYF.

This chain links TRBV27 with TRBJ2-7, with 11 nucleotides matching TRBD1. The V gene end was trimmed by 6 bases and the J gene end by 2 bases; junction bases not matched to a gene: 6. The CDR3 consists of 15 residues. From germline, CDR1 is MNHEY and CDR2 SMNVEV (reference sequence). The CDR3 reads CASSFLGQGAYEQYF. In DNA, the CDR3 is TGTGCCAGCAGCTTTTTGGGACAGGGGGCCTACGAGCAGTACTTC.

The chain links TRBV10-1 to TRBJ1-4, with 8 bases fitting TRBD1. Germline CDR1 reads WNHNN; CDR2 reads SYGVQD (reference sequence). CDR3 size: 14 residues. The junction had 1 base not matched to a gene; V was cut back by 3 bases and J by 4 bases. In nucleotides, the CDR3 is TGCGCCAGCAGTGACACAGGGGGTAATGAAAAACTGTTTTTT. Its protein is CASSDTGGNEKLFF.

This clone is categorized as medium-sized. The chain's CDR3 is CASSQEGSFEKLFF. The CDR3 DNA is TGCGCCAGCAGCCAAGAAGGCAGTTTTGAAAAACTGTTTTTT. The genes are TRBV4-1 and TRBJ1-4; no definite D call. The V and J ends lost 0 bases and 7 bases respectively, with 9 bases between them. CDR1 and CDR2 from the germline V gene are MGHRA and YSYEKL. The CDR3 spans 14 residues.

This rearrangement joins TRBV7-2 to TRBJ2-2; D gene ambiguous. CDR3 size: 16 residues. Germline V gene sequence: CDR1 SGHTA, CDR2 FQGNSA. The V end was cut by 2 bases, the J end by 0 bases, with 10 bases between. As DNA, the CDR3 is TGTGCCAGCAGCTTAATTTTTGGCTCGAACACCGGGGAGCTGTTTTTT. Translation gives CASSLIFGSNTGELFF.

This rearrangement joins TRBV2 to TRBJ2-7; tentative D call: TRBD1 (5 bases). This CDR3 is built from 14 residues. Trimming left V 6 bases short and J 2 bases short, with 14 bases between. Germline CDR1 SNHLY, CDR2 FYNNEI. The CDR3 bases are TGTGCCAGCAGCCTGACAGAGAACGCCTACGAGCAGTACGTC. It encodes CASSLTENAYEQYV.

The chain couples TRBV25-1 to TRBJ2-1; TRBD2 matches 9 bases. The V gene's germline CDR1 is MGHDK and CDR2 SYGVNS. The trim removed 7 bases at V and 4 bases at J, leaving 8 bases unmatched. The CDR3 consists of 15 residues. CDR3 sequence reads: CASTLSGGLYNEQFF. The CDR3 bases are TGTGCCAGCACCCTAAGCGGGGGGCTTTACAATGAGCAGTTCTTC.

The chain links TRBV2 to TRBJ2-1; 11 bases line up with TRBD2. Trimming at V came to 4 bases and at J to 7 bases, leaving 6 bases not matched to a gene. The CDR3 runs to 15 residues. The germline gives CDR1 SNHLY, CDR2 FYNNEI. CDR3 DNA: TGTGCCAGCAGTGGACTAGCGGGAAGCGGTAATGAGCAGTTCTTC. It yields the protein CASSGLAGSGNEQFF.